What follows are 25 T cell receptor beta chains derived from one specimen sequenced in a study of human T cells and chemical hapten exposure. The sample's time point: healthy volunteer bleed at 2 weeks. From whole blood left unfractionated, total RNA was extracted. TCRdb reprocessed the RACE reads with MiXCR, giving one entry per CDR3 protein. The table lists around 130,000 distinct CDR3 sequences, roughly 9% of them singletons. Source material: whole blood. Every receptor here comes from a male donor in good health. Some clones in this sample may be carry-over from other donors' samples.

This clonotype was counted at least ten times. V gene TRBV3-1 combines with J gene TRBJ2-7, with TRBD2 matching over 12 bases. Germline CDR1 reads LGHDT; CDR2 reads YNNKEL (reference sequence). The CDR3 totals 13 residues. V shed 8 bases and J 7 bases; nucleotides not matched to a gene: 6. Written as DNA, the CDR3 is TGTGCCAGCCGTAGACTAGCGGGGGAGGAGCAGTACTTC. It specifies CASRRLAGEEQYF.

This clonotype has just a few counts. This sequence joins TRBV30 and TRBJ1-1; 9 nucleotides match TRBD1. CDR3 length: 14 amino acids. Germline assignment: CDR1 GTSNPN and CDR2 SVGIG (reference sequence). V was clipped by 3 bases and J by 3 bases; unmatched bases: 5. Here the CDR3 reads CAWRWGQGHTEAFF. The DNA of the CDR3 is TGTGCCTGGAGGTGGGGACAGGGTCACACTGAAGCTTTCTTT.

The sample holds many counts of this clonotype. This chain links TRBV10-1 with TRBJ2-6; D may correspond to TRBD1 or TRBD2 (5 bases each). This CDR3 is 15 amino acids long. Germline assignment: CDR1 WNHNN and CDR2 SYGVQD (reference sequence). Trimming cost V 6 bases and J 0 bases, with 9 bases left between them. The DNA for the CDR3 is TGCGCCAGCAGCTCGGGGCACTCTGGGGCCAACGTCCTGACTTTC. Protein: CASSSGHSGANVLTF.

In this sample, this clonotype turned up many times. The V gene is TRBV6-1, the J gene TRBJ2-1; 8 nucleotides line up with TRBD2. CDR1 and CDR2 from the germline V gene are MNHNS and SASEGT. V dropped 3 bases and J dropped 7; count of bases not matched to a gene: 8. The CDR3 runs to 15 residues. The CDR3 DNA sequence: TGTGCCAGCAGTGACGGGAGGGCCGATGGGAATGAGCAGTTCTTC. Its translation is CASSDGRADGNEQFF.

This clonotype was counted at least ten times. The chain is built from TRBV2 and TRBJ1-1; unclear D gene. The germline CDR1 and CDR2 sequences are SNHLY and FYNNEI. The CDR3 runs to 13 residues. The germline V and J ends were trimmed by 5 bases and 2 bases, with 9 bases remaining between them. DNA for the CDR3: TGTGCCAGCAGTACCGATTCAAACACTGAAGCTTTCTTT. This encodes CASSTDSNTEAFF.

This clonotype has only a few counts. The V call is TRBV27, the J call TRBJ2-3; 7 bases agree with TRBD2. The germline CDR1 and CDR2 sequences are MNHEY and SMNVEV (reference sequence). The junction had 8 bases not matched to a gene; V was cut back by 6 bases and J by 8 bases. The CDR3 contains 13 residues. This CDR3 is CASRVAGVGTQYF. In DNA form, the CDR3 reads TGTGCCAGCAGAGTGGCGGGAGTAGGTACGCAGTATTTT.

The rearrangement uses TRBV14 and TRBJ2-2; the match to TRBD1 covers 8 bases. Germline CDR1 is SGHDN and CDR2 is FVKESK. Trimming took 2 bases from V and 6 from J; bases not matched to a gene: 8. This CDR3 spans 16 amino acids. This CDR3 reads CASSQSGTGKPGELFF. The CDR3 nucleotides are TGTGCCAGCAGCCAATCCGGGACAGGAAAACCCGGGGAGCTGTTTTTT.

This clonotype has more than one count but fewer than ten. The chain is built from TRBV2 and TRBJ2-2; D is possibly TRBD1 (6 bases). CDR1 SNHLY and CDR2 FYNNEI come from the germline V gene. Trimming stripped 3 bases from V and 2 bases from J, with 10 bases between. The CDR3 totals 15 residues. For the CDR3, the DNA is TGTGCCAGCAGTGAGCAGGGGCTCAACACCGGGGAGCTGTTTTTT. The encoded protein is CASSEQGLNTGELFF.

The V gene is TRBV5-1, the J gene TRBJ1-6; TRBD1 matches at 10 bases. J was trimmed by 6 bases and V by 7 bases; bases with no gene match: 4. From germline, CDR1 is SGHRS and CDR2 YFSETQ. This CDR3 region has 14 residues. The CDR3 DNA reads TGCGCCAGCGCGGGACAGGGGCTTAATTCACCCCTCCACTTT. Its translation: CASAGQGLNSPLHF.

There are a few counts of this clonotype. The V and J genes are TRBV20-1 and TRBJ1-1, with no clear D. The V end lost 2 bases, the J end lost 7 bases, and 17 bases lay between the germline ends. This CDR3 contains 14 residues. Germline-derived CDR1 and CDR2 are DFQATT and SNEGSKA (reference sequence). CDR3 amino acids: CSARSSGGRNEAFF. The CDR3 DNA reads as TGCAGTGCTAGAAGTTCGGGAGGGAGGAATGAAGCTTTCTTT.

The chain links TRBV7-2 to TRBJ2-2, with a possible D match to TRBD1 (6 bases). Trimming stripped 0 bases from V and 5 bases from J, with 13 bases between. The CDR3 consists of 16 residues. In germline, CDR1 is SGHTA, CDR2 FQGNSA. CDR3 coding DNA: TGTGCCAGCAGCTTAGCATCTGGGGGCCGAACCGGGGAGCTGTTTTTT. Its translation is CASSLASGGRTGELFF.

This clonotype turned up a few times. The chain couples TRBV7-2 to TRBJ2-1, with TRBD1 as a possible D gene (6 bases). Germline V CDR1 and CDR2: SGHTA, FQGNSA. This CDR3 has 15 residues. V was clipped by 6 bases and J by 3 bases, with 15 bases between them. The CDR3 sequence is CASSRRQAGYNEQFF. DNA of the CDR3: TGTGCCAGCAGTCGAAGACAGGCCGGCTACAATGAGCAGTTCTTC.

This clonotype turned up a few times. The rearrangement joins TRBV7-9 to TRBJ1-1; perhaps TRBD1 as D (5 bases). This CDR3 has 15 amino acids. The germline CDR1 and CDR2 sequences are SEHNR and FQNEAQ (reference sequence). Trimming cost V 6 bases and J 2 bases, with 16 bases left between them. This chain's CDR3 is CASSQAGTANTEAFF. The CDR3 DNA reads as TGTGCCAGCAGTCAAGCCGGGACGGCAAACACTGAAGCTTTCTTT.

This clonotype was recorded many times. V gene TRBV20-1 combines with J gene TRBJ1-2, with 9 bases lining up with TRBD1. This CDR3 is built from 16 residues. Germline CDR1 DFQATT, CDR2 SNEGSKA (reference sequence). V shed 3 bases and J 2 bases; nucleotides not matched to a gene: 10. CDR3: CSARKGTGPRNYGYTF. As DNA, the CDR3 is TGCAGTGCTAGGAAGGGGACAGGGCCGAGAAACTATGGCTACACCTTC.

This sequence joins TRBV27 and TRBJ2-7; possible D gene TRBD2, 5 bases. CDR3 length equals 16 residues. Germline V lookup: CDR1 MNHEY, CDR2 SMNVEV (reference sequence). Deletions cut 2 bases from V and 6 bases from J, with 20 bases between. The CDR3 reads CASSLVARAQRSEQYF. For the CDR3, the DNA is TGTGCCAGCAGTTTAGTAGCGAGGGCCCAAAGGAGCGAGCAGTACTTC.

The rearrangement links TRBV7-2 to TRBJ2-2, with D possibly matching TRBD2 (7 bases). The CDR3 is 17 residues long. CDR1 is SGHTA and CDR2 is FQGNSA in the germline V gene. V was trimmed by 4 bases and J by 2 bases, leaving 17 bases between them. CDR3 nucleotide sequence: TGTGCCAGCAGCTCCCTCGGGGGGCTATCTAACACCGGGGAGCTGTTTTTT. It specifies CASSSLGGLSNTGELFF. Together with reference TRBV7-2 and TRBJ2-2, the CDR3 gives the full variable domain: GAGVSQSPSNKVTEKGKDVELRCDPISGHTALYWYRQSLGQGLEFLIYFQGNSAPDKSGLPSDRFSAERTGGSVSTLTIQRTQQEDSAVYLCASSSLGGLSNTGELFFGEGSRLTVL.

V and J are TRBV3-1 and TRBJ2-3; D is perhaps TRBD2 (7 bases). Germline CDR1 LGHDT, CDR2 YNNKEL (reference sequence). The CDR3 is 14 amino acids. Trimming stripped 4 bases from V and 14 bases from J, with 22 bases between. The CDR3 reads CASSPQGGGPSRYF. CDR3 nucleotides: TGTGCCAGCAGCCCTCAGGGCGGGGGCCCCTCGCGGTATTTT.

The rearrangement links TRBV7-9 to TRBJ2-3; TRBD1 agrees at 7 bases. This CDR3 region has 15 residues. Germline CDR1 SEHNR, CDR2 FQNEAQ (reference sequence). The V segment lost 3 bases and the J segment 4 bases; nucleotides outside the gene matches: 7. CDR3 nucleotides: TGTGCCAGCAGCTTGGTACAGAGGGGGCCAGATACGCAGTATTTT. Translating it yields CASSLVQRGPDTQYF.

This clonotype was seen repeatedly, ten times or more. The V call is TRBV20-1, the J call TRBJ2-2; 10 nucleotides match TRBD2. This CDR3 is built from 15 residues. Germline-derived CDR1 and CDR2 are DFQATT and SNEGSKA (reference sequence). J lost 4 bases, V lost 3 bases, and 5 bases had no gene match. The CDR3 bases are TGCAGTGCTAGCGCTAGCGGGGGCCTCACCGGGGAGCTGTTTTTT. It translates to CSASASGGLTGELFF.

This chain connects TRBV7-9 to TRBJ2-3; 8 positions match TRBD1. Trimming cost V 5 bases and J 3 bases; bases outside gene matches: 10. Germline assignment: CDR1 SEHNR and CDR2 FQNEAQ (reference sequence). This CDR3 region has 16 residues. The CDR3 protein is CASSQDRVRVTDTQYF. The CDR3 DNA reads as TGTGCCAGCAGCCAGGACAGGGTTCGGGTAACAGATACGCAGTATTTT.

As regards this clonotype: A much more abundant neighbour one base away suggests this may be a read error. V is TRBV12-3 or TRBV12-4 and J is TRBJ2-7; 7 positions match TRBD2. Unmatched junction bases numbered 6, after V lost 10 bases and J lost 0 bases. This CDR3 is built from 13 residues. CDR3 region: CANTWGGSYEQYF. CDR3 in DNA: TGTGCCAACACCTGGGGGGGCTCCTACGAGCAGTACTTC.

The chain couples TRBV28 to TRBJ1-3; tentatively, D is TRBD1 (5 bases). The CDR3 loop spans 15 amino acids. The V end lost 4 bases, the J end lost 4 bases, and 14 bases lay between the germline ends. From germline, CDR1 is MDHEN and CDR2 SYDVKM. The CDR3 DNA is TGTGCCAGCAGTTCCGTGGTGGGGACCGGAAACACCATATATTTT. This gives the protein CASSSVVGTGNTIYF.

This clonotype was counted a few times. Germline is not matched at one junction end, which may reflect a read error. This chain connects TRBV7-2 to TRBJ1-1; perhaps TRBD1 as D (5 bases). This CDR3 is 16 amino acids long. Germline loops: CDR1 SGHTA, CDR2 FQGNSA. The CDR3 is CASSYEPGLMNNEAFF. In DNA form, the CDR3 reads TGTGCCAGCAGCTACGAACCGGGGCTCATGAACAATGAAGCTTTCTTT.

The V and J genes are TRBV3-2 and TRBJ2-2; the table names TRBD2, a call not compared with the DNA. TRBV3-2 is given as a pseudogene. CDR3 length: 18 amino acids. CDR3 sequence (DNA): TGTGCCAGCAGCCGAGGACTAGCGGGGGGGCCTGAAATCGGGGAGCTGTTTTTT. This encodes CASSRGLAGGPEIGELFF.

The sample holds one count of this clonotype. Since a much larger clone is just one base distant, this may be a read error. The chain employs TRBV20-1 and TRBJ2-1; 10 nucleotides align to TRBD2. The CDR3 is 16 amino acids. V lost 7 bases to trimming and J lost 0 bases; unmatched junction nucleotides: 9. Germline V gene data show CDR1 as DFQATT and CDR2 as SNEGSKA (reference sequence). The CDR3 bases are TGCAGTGAACCCAACAGCGGGGGGGGCTCCTACAATGAGCAGTTCTTC. As protein: CSEPNSGGGSYNEQFF.